The 25 T cell receptor beta chains below were found in one sample sequenced in a study of Graves' ophthalmopathy and Graves' hyperthyroidism. Amplifying from RNA transcripts, the study obtained TCR beta CDR3 regions. HTBI primers were employed in first-round RT-PCR, then a second-round multiplex PCR followed. In TCRdb, the multiplex PCR reads were re-called with MiXCR into one record per CDR3 protein. The top ten hold around 40% of the sample, which has some 750,000 distinct CDR3 sequences, 40% seen once. Specimen: peripheral blood. These receptors originate from an adult man with Graves' ophthalmopathy.

This clonotype was counted many times. This chain connects TRBV7-4 to TRBJ1-1; tentative D call: TRBD1 (5 bases). The CDR3 runs to 14 residues. Germline V gene lookup returns CDR1 SGHVT and CDR2 SQSDAQ. V was pared by 5 bases and J by 0 bases, with 10 bases between. CDR3 nucleotide sequence: TGTGCCAGCAGCCTGGAACAGGTGAACACTGAAGCTTTCTTT. It specifies CASSLEQVNTEAFF. The whole variable domain, remainder taken from reference TRBV7-4 and TRBJ1-1, is GAGVSQSPRYKVAKRGRDVALRCDSISGHVTLYWYRQTLGQGSEVLTYSQSDAQRDKSGRPSGRFSAERPERSVSTLKIQRTEQGDSAVYLCASSLEQVNTEAFFGQGTRLTVV.

V gene TRBV9 combines with J gene TRBJ1-6, with 8 positions matching TRBD1. The junction had 12 bases not matched to a gene; V was cut back by 3 bases and J by 7 bases. The germline V gene has CDR1 SGDLS and CDR2 YYNGEE. The CDR3 is 17 residues long. CDR3 residues: CASSGGARTGKNSPLHF. The CDR3 nucleotides read TGTGCCAGCAGCGGTGGAGCCCGGACAGGGAAGAATTCACCCCTCCACTTT.

This clonotype was found a few times. This chain uses TRBV29-1 with TRBJ2-3, with TRBD1 as a possible D gene (5 bases). CDR1 SQVTM and CDR2 ANQGSEA come from the germline V gene. The CDR3 has 14 amino acids. V lost 7 bases and J lost 0, with 14 bases in between. The CDR3 here is CSGCQGTSTDTQYF. The CDR3 DNA reads as TGCAGCGGATGCCAGGGAACTAGCACAGATACGCAGTATTTT.

The chain has TRBV12-3 or TRBV12-4 and TRBJ1-6; tentatively, D is TRBD1 (6 bases). The CDR3 totals 14 residues. The V end lost 6 bases, the J end lost 7 bases, and 13 bases lay between the germline ends. In nucleotides, the CDR3 is TGTGCCAGCAGCGAAACAGGGTTCAATTCACCCCTCCACTTT. It translates to CASSETGFNSPLHF.

This chain connects TRBV25-1 to TRBJ2-7, with 7 nucleotides matching TRBD1. There are 14 residues in the CDR3. Germline CDR1 reads MGHDK; CDR2 reads SYGVNS. J gave up 3 bases and V 8 bases, and 10 bases lay outside the gene matches. For the CDR3, the DNA is TGTGCCAGCGAAGGGGGCGCGTCCCTCTACGAGCAGTACTTC. It encodes CASEGGASLYEQYF.

This clonotype appeared a few times. J is TRBJ1-1 and V is TRBV6-6; 9 bases match TRBD1. Unmatched junction bases numbered 2, after V lost 5 bases and J lost 1 base. The CDR3 extends over 14 amino acids. Germline CDR1 is MNHNY and CDR2 is SVGAGI (reference sequence). CDR3 region: CASSVQGANTEAFF. Written as DNA, the CDR3 is TGTGCCAGCAGTGTACAGGGGGCGAACACTGAAGCTTTCTTT.

This clonotype has ten or more counts. This rearrangement joins TRBV29-1 to TRBJ2-7; a weak D match, TRBD1 (6 bases). The CDR3 is made up of 13 amino acids. V was clipped by 3 bases and J by 2 bases, with 11 bases between them. Germline-derived CDR1 and CDR2 are SQVTM and ANQGSEA. The CDR3 sequence is CSVDLGAPYEQYF. The CDR3, as DNA: TGCAGCGTTGATTTGGGGGCGCCCTACGAGCAGTACTTC.

This clonotype was found many times. The chain couples TRBV25-1 to TRBJ1-1; tentative D call: TRBD1 (5 bases). The V end was cut by 4 bases, the J end by 5 bases, with 8 bases between. Per germline, CDR1 MGHDK and CDR2 SYGVNS. This CDR3 is built from 12 residues. Here the CDR3 reads CASSARGTEAFF. The CDR3 DNA reads as TGTGCCAGCAGTGCACGGGGGACTGAAGCTTTCTTT.

This rearrangement joins TRBV28 to TRBJ1-1; D gene unclear. V lost 4 bases and J lost 11, with 11 bases in between. This CDR3 is built from 11 residues. The germline CDR1 and CDR2 sequences are MDHEN and SYDVKM. CDR3 coding DNA: TGTGCCAGCAGTTCCCAGGCTATCGCTTTCTTT. Amino acids: CASSSQAIAFF.

The CDR3 protein is CASSHTPGQGGFIETQYF. The CDR3 coding sequence is TGTGCCAGCAGCCATACACCGGGACAGGGCGGATTTATAGAGACCCAGTACTTC. This sequence joins TRBV7-9 and TRBJ2-5, with TRBD1 matching 9 bases. CDR1 and CDR2 from the germline V gene are SEHNR and FQNEAQ (reference sequence). Trimming cost V 5 bases and J 4 bases; bases outside gene matches: 17. CDR3 length: 18 residues.

This chain joins TRBV7-9 and TRBJ2-2; tentative D call: TRBD1 (5 bases). Germline-derived CDR1 and CDR2 are SEHNR and FQNEAQ (reference sequence). V was pared by 3 bases and J by 7 bases, with 15 bases between. The CDR3 covers 15 residues. The CDR3 protein is CASSFLRGRDGELFF. Here the CDR3 DNA reads TGTGCCAGCAGCTTTTTAAGGGGCAGAGACGGGGAGCTGTTTTTT.

This clonotype was recorded at least ten times. In nucleotides, the CDR3 is TGCAGCCCGGGACAGGGCAATCAGCCCCAGCATTTT. Protein sequence: CSPGQGNQPQHF. The chain employs TRBV29-1 and TRBJ1-5, with 8 bases identical to TRBD1. The germline CDR1 and CDR2 sequences are SQVTM and ANQGSEA. The length of the CDR3 is 12 residues. V dropped 8 bases and J dropped 2; count of bases not matched to a gene: 2.

The J gene is TRBJ2-7, the V gene TRBV2; TRBD1 matches at 8 bases. Trimming took 7 bases from V and 3 from J; bases not matched to a gene: 2. CDR1 SNHLY and CDR2 FYNNEI come from the germline V gene. CDR3 size: 12 residues. CDR3 region: CASNGQGYEQYF. CDR3 bases: TGTGCCAGCAACGGACAGGGCTACGAGCAGTACTTC.

CDR3 region: CASATELHQPQHF. The CDR3 nucleotides are TGTGCCAGCGCCACAGAATTACATCAGCCCCAGCATTTT. The chain has TRBV19 and TRBJ1-5; D gene uncertain. CDR3 length: 13 residues. V shed 9 bases and J shed 5 bases, with 14 bases lying between them. CDR1 and CDR2 from the germline V gene are LNHDA and SQIVND (reference sequence).

This chain connects TRBV19 to TRBJ2-1; D is possibly TRBD2 (5 bases). From germline, CDR1 is LNHDA and CDR2 SQIVND (reference sequence). V was cut by 9 bases and J by 6 bases, with 18 bases left in between. The CDR3 extends over 14 amino acids. CDR3 protein: CASSRGPETNEQFF. Here the CDR3 DNA reads TGTGCCAGCAGCCGCGGGCCCGAGACCAATGAGCAGTTCTTC. The full variable domain, completed using reference TRBV19 and TRBJ2-1, is DGGITQSPKYLFRKEGQNVTLSCEQNLNHDAMYWYRQDPGQGLRLIYYSQIVNDFQKGDIAEGYSVSREKKESFPLTVTSAQKNPTAFYLCASSRGPETNEQFFGPGTRLTVL.

The chain combines TRBV20-1 with TRBJ1-3; unclear D gene. CDR1 is DFQATT, CDR2 SNEGSKA, per germline (reference sequence). Trimming left V 1 base short and J 0 bases short, with 7 bases between. The CDR3 runs to 14 residues. CDR3 residues: CSARGPSSGNTIYF. CDR3 bases: TGCAGTGCTAGAGGGCCGAGCTCTGGAAACACCATATATTTT.

As DNA, the CDR3 is TGTGCCAGCATCAAGCGGGGGGCCCACGGGGAGCTGTTTTTT. It translates to CASIKRGAHGELFF. This chain joins TRBV2 and TRBJ2-2; 9 nucleotides match TRBD2. This CDR3 contains 14 residues. Germline V gene sequence: CDR1 SNHLY, CDR2 FYNNEI. J lost 7 bases, V lost 7 bases, and 7 bases had no gene match.

CDR3 in amino acids: CASSRDSRATNEKLFF. As DNA, the CDR3 is TGTGCCAGCAGCCGGGACAGCCGAGCAACTAATGAAAAACTGTTTTTT. The chain carries TRBV25-1 and TRBJ1-4, with 7 bases matching TRBD1. The CDR3 spans 16 residues. J lost 0 bases, V lost 6 bases, and 7 bases had no gene match. Per germline, CDR1 MGHDK and CDR2 SYGVNS.

This clonotype occurred many times. The chain carries TRBV10-2 and TRBJ1-6, with TRBD1 as a possible D gene (5 bases). In germline, CDR1 is WSHSY, CDR2 SAAADI. This CDR3 contains 13 residues. Trimming removed 11 bases from V and 7 bases from J, with 15 bases in between. CDR3 nucleotides: TGCGCCTCCCAGGGAGGTGACAATTCACCCCTCCACTTT. Amino acids: CASQGGDNSPLHF.

This clonotype was counted at least ten times. The genes are TRBV24-1 and TRBJ2-6; either TRBD1 or TRBD2 may fit D (5 bases each). CDR1 and CDR2 (germline): KGHDR, SFDVKD. The CDR3 is 17 residues long. The ends were cut back, 4 bases at V and 2 bases at J, with 14 bases in the middle. CDR3 coding DNA: TGTGCCACCAGTGACCCCGGGACCGCCCCTGGGGCCAACGTCCTGACTTTC. It is translated as CATSDPGTAPGANVLTF.

This clonotype has only a few counts. The chain has TRBV9 and TRBJ1-4, with a tentative D call TRBD1 (5 bases). Germline V gene lookup returns CDR1 SGDLS and CDR2 YYNGEE. CDR3 length: 16 amino acids. Deletions cut 4 bases from V and 5 bases from J, with 18 bases between. The CDR3: CASSQASGTENEKLFF. CDR3 bases: TGTGCCAGCAGCCAAGCCTCCGGGACGGAAAATGAAAAACTGTTTTTT.

This chain joins TRBV11-2 and TRBJ2-2; tentative D call: TRBD1 (5 bases). In germline, CDR1 is SGHAT, CDR2 FQNNGV. CDR3 size: 15 residues. V was cut by 3 bases and J by 2 bases, with 10 bases left in between. DNA of the CDR3: TGTGCCAGCAGCTTTATCAGGGCCAACACCGGGGAGCTGTTTTTT. Translating gives CASSFIRANTGELFF.

This clonotype was seen more than once but under ten times. The chain is built from TRBV6-9 and TRBJ2-5; 8 bases agree with TRBD1. CDR1 and CDR2 (germline): MNHGY, SVAAGI. CDR3 length: 14 residues. The ends lost 5 bases at V and 5 bases at J; junction bases unmatched: 7. Written as DNA, the CDR3 is TGTGCCAGCAGTGACAGGGGATTGGGGGAGACCCAGTACTTC. Its protein product is CASSDRGLGETQYF.

The rearrangement joins TRBV19 to TRBJ2-7; perhaps TRBD2 as D (5 bases). The germline CDR1 and CDR2 sequences are LNHDA and SQIVND (reference sequence). This CDR3 has 18 amino acids. V shed 3 bases and J shed 3 bases, with 24 bases lying between them. DNA for the CDR3: TGTGCCAGTAGTATTTCGGGGTTTGCGTTCGGTGACATCTACGAGCAGTACTTC. This sequence encodes CASSISGFAFGDIYEQYF. Together with reference TRBV19 and TRBJ2-7, the CDR3 gives the full variable domain: DGGITQSPKYLFRKEGQNVTLSCEQNLNHDAMYWYRQDPGQGLRLIYYSQIVNDFQKGDIAEGYSVSREKKESFPLTVTSAQKNPTAFYLCASSISGFAFGDIYEQYFGPGTRLTVT.

This clonotype was recorded many times. V and J are TRBV29-1 and TRBJ1-1; TRBD1 matches at 8 bases. Germline CDR1 is SQVTM and CDR2 is ANQGSEA. This CDR3 has 15 amino acids. V lost 3 bases and J lost 0; bases outside the gene matches: 6. The CDR3 reads CSVDRAGGLNTEAFF. The DNA of the CDR3 is TGCAGCGTTGATCGGGCAGGGGGCTTGAACACTGAAGCTTTCTTT.